This entry features one TCR beta chain sequence. The data originate from a study of PD-L1 blockade in urothelial cancer. Germline loops: CDR1 LNHDA, CDR2 SQIVND (reference sequence). The CDR3 length is 16 residues. V lost 4 bases, J lost 2 bases, and 15 bases lay in between. TCRdb's table, derived via immunoSEQ multiplex PCR, lists solely in-frame clones and lacks some. Here the sample spans tens of thousands of clones, about four fifths being singletons. Time point given: pretreatment peripheral blood. Sample: PBMCs, taken around atezolizumab (anti-PD-L1) treatment. V is TRBV19 and J is TRBJ1-5; tentatively, D is TRBD1 (6 bases). The TCR sequence derives from a man between 65 and 79 years old with urothelial cancer. CDR3 residues: CASSTHRVGGNQPQHF. DNA of the CDR3: TGTGCCAGTAGTACGCACAGGGTTGGGGGCAATCAGCCCCAGCATTTT.